The 13 T cell receptor beta chains in this list originate from one sample, sequenced in a study of cytomegalovirus exposure and HLA in healthy donors. Use of 60 Vbeta and 13 Jbeta primers characterized the PCR. TCRdb's table, derived via immunoSEQ multiplex PCR, lists solely in-frame clones and lacks some. The table has about 160,000 clones, approximately 76% seen once; the top ten hold roughly 1.9%. The sample taken for sequencing was PBMCs. The receptors originated from a female donor in good health and CMV-seronegative.

This chain uses TRBV5-4 with TRBJ1-1; weak D call: TRBD1 (5 bases). Germline assignment: CDR1 SGHNT and CDR2 YYREEE (reference sequence). Trimming stripped 0 bases from V and 3 bases from J, with 6 bases between. This CDR3 contains 13 residues. DNA for the CDR3: TGTGCCAGCAGCTTGGACAGGCACACTGAAGCTTTCTTT. This gives the protein CASSLDRHTEAFF.

J is TRBJ1-1 and V is TRBV5-1; weak D call: TRBD1 (5 bases). The germline V gene encodes CDR1 SGHRS and CDR2 YFSETQ. The CDR3 spans 14 residues. The V and J ends lost 4 bases and 1 base respectively, with 11 bases between them. The CDR3 here is CASSPDKQNTEAFF. Written as DNA, the CDR3 is TGCGCCAGCAGCCCGGACAAACAGAACACTGAAGCTTTCTTT.

The genes are TRBV28 and TRBJ2-3; TRBD2 matches at 10 bases. The junction had 4 bases not matched to a gene; V was cut back by 4 bases and J by 3 bases. This CDR3 comprises 15 residues. Per germline, CDR1 MDHEN and CDR2 SYDVKM. The CDR3 loop is CASSSIAGGTDTQYF. The CDR3 nucleotides are TGTGCCAGCAGTTCAATAGCGGGAGGTACAGATACGCAGTATTTT.

V gene TRBV9 combines with J gene TRBJ2-5; possible D gene TRBD1, 5 bases. CDR1 and CDR2 (germline): SGDLS, YYNGEE. Trimming left V 1 base short and J 5 bases short, with 12 bases between. The CDR3 sequence is 14 residues long. CDR3 sequence reads: CASSVSGFKETQYF. CDR3 in DNA: TGTGCCAGCAGCGTATCAGGGTTCAAGGAGACCCAGTACTTC.

Remarks on this clone: Other DNA variants within this sample encode the same CDR3. The V gene is TRBV7-2, the J gene TRBJ1-3; D gene ambiguous. Per germline, CDR1 SGHTA and CDR2 FQGNSA. The CDR3 sequence is 14 residues long. V dropped 0 bases and J dropped 3 bases, with 6 bases sitting between them. CDR3 DNA: TGTGCCAGCAGCTTAGCTCAGGATGGAAACACCATATATTTT. This gives the protein CASSLAQDGNTIYF.

The chain joins TRBV10-3 to TRBJ1-5; D remains unclear. Trimming cost V 3 bases and J 4 bases, with 10 bases left between them. The CDR3 spans 14 residues. Germline-derived CDR1 and CDR2 are ENHRY and SYGVKD. The CDR3: CAISDLGGNQPQHF. DNA of the CDR3: TGTGCCATCAGTGATCTCGGAGGAAATCAGCCCCAGCATTTT.

The chain couples TRBV29-1 to TRBJ2-7; TRBD1 is a possible D gene (7 bases). V was cut by 1 base and J by 1 base, with 14 bases left in between. The germline V gene encodes CDR1 SQVTM and CDR2 ANQGSEA. The CDR3 has 15 amino acids. The CDR3 DNA reads as TGCAGCGTTGAAGGACAGGGACTCTTTTCCTACGAGCAGTACTTC. Protein sequence: CSVEGQGLFSYEQYF.

The chain couples TRBV30 to TRBJ1-1; 7 bases are shared with TRBD1. The CDR3 spans 16 residues. V trimming: 3 bases; J trimming: 0 bases; junction bases outside the gene matches: 10. Germline-derived CDR1 and CDR2 are GTSNPN and SVGIG (reference sequence). The CDR3 here is CAWSYRDSSLNTEAFF. In DNA form, the CDR3 reads TGTGCCTGGAGCTACCGGGACAGTTCATTGAACACTGAAGCTTTCTTT.

V and J are TRBV19 and TRBJ2-5; TRBD2 aligns across 8 bases. CDR3 length: 15 residues. The germline V gene has CDR1 LNHDA and CDR2 SQIVND (reference sequence). After removal of 9 bases from V and 7 bases from J, the junction contained 16 bases not matched to a gene. The CDR3 DNA sequence: TGTGCCAGCAGCAGAAGGACTAGCAGGGGTGCGACCCAGTACTTC. It specifies CASSRRTSRGATQYF.

The gene calls are TRBV7-9 and TRBJ1-5, with D tentatively TRBD1 (6 bases). CDR3 length: 14 amino acids. The germline V gene has CDR1 SEHNR and CDR2 FQNEAQ (reference sequence). The V end was cut by 2 bases, the J end by 7 bases, with 12 bases between. DNA of the CDR3: TGTGCCAGCAGCTTAAACAGGGCTCACCAGCCCCAGCATTTT. Translating gives CASSLNRAHQPQHF.

This clone was found a few times. This chain connects TRBV11-2 to TRBJ1-1; D is undetermined. Deletions cut 3 bases from V and 4 bases from J, with 6 bases between. Germline V CDR1 and CDR2: SGHAT, FQNNGV. The CDR3 extends over 12 amino acids. CDR3 coding DNA: TGTGCCAGCAGCTTGATCGGCACTGAAGCTTTCTTT. Its protein product is CASSLIGTEAFF.

The CDR3 coding sequence is TGTGCCAGCAGTCGGGACAGCTACGAGCAGTACTTC. Its protein product is CASSRDSYEQYF. This chain joins TRBV27 and TRBJ2-7, with 7 bases identical to TRBD1. V gave up 5 bases and J gave up 3 bases; unmatched junction bases: 1. Germline V CDR1 and CDR2: MNHEY, SMNVEV (reference sequence). CDR3 length: 12 amino acids.

The chain links TRBV5-1 to TRBJ2-3, with D unresolved. The CDR3 loop spans 13 amino acids. Germline V gives CDR1 SGHRS, CDR2 YFSETQ. The V gene lost 4 bases and the J gene lost 0 bases, with 6 bases spanning the gap. CDR3 loop: CASSGPSTDTQYF. CDR3 sequence (DNA): TGCGCCAGCAGCGGCCCTAGCACAGATACGCAGTATTTT.